This T cell receptor (beta chain) was identified in a study of T cell repertoires in cytomegalovirus infection. Overall study: As its CMV epitopes, the study selected recently identified HLA-C-restricted and well-studied HLA-B-restricted targets. In public TCR beta signatures, there were indications of both CMV infection and matching HLA type. General study points: Pooled public TCR beta family frequency picked out CMV carriers with the relevant HLA. CMV-specific TCR beta clonotypes restricted by HLA-C dominated the ex vivo response.

Looked up from germline, CDR1 is SGHRS and CDR2 is YFSETQ. Trimming at V came to 4 bases and at J to 1 base, leaving 2 bases not matched to a gene. The CDR3 is 14 amino acids. Each CDR3 protein gets one entry after TCRdb re-called the reads with MiXCR. Of about 470,000 distinct CDR3 sequences detected, about 42% appear once; the ten largest clones hold just under 45%. A word on this clonotype: The antigen is unknown.

Sequenced material: cultured PBMCs, taken from culture after CMV antigen stimulation. The J gene is TRBJ1-1, the V gene TRBV5-1; 9 positions agree with TRBD1. The receptor was isolated from a human donor in good health (CMV status not recorded). Some clones in this sample may be carry-over from other donors' samples. CDR3 loop: CASSGGQGNTEAFF. For the CDR3, the DNA is TGCGCCAGCAGCGGGGGACAGGGGAACACTGAAGCTTTCTTT.